The present T cell receptor beta chain was sequenced within a study of cytomegalovirus exposure and HLA in healthy donors. Study-wide findings and caveats: The authors later found most CMV-associated TCR beta chains appeared HLA-restricted.

Note on this clone: The antigen is undetermined.

Amplification used 60 Vbeta primers and 13 Jbeta primers. TCRdb keeps only in-frame clones here, not all; method: immunoSEQ multiplex PCR. The table includes under 200,000 clones, 81% detected once. Germline V lookup: CDR1 SEHNR, CDR2 FQNEAQ (reference sequence). CDR3 length: 14 residues. Trimming took 8 bases from V and 4 from J, leaving 17 bases between them. The receptor was derived from a man aged 50-59 years in good health and CMV-seronegative. The chain combines TRBV7-9 with TRBJ1-1; D is uncertain. Material: PBMCs. CDR3 bases: TGTGCCAGCTCGAAGGACCCGGAGGGCACTGAAGCTTTCTTT. Translation gives CASSKDPEGTEAFF.